The rows below give T cell receptor beta chains drawn from one sample of a study of CD8+CD57+ T cells in acquired aplastic anemia. From the reads, TCRdb called clonotypes with MiXCR, one entry per CDR3 protein. The sample includes 150,000 or so distinct CDR3 sequences, around 48% seen only once; the top ten take about 1.2%. The sequenced sample consisted of sorted CD4+, CD8+, or CD8+CD57+ T cells (not recorded which) from PBMCs. These receptors all come from a human donor with aplastic anemia. CDR3s include the opening cysteine and the closing phenylalanine or tryptophan. Fields, in order: D gene, clone size, V gene, J gene, CDR3 DNA, CDR3 protein. The D gene is left open where the match is weak. The size field is filled for only some rows; it gives once, few, many or a size class.

>TRBD1|once|TRBV9|TRBJ1-2
TGTGCCAGCAGCGCGACAGGGAATGGCTACACCTTC
CASSATGNGYTF
>TRBD2|many|TRBV6-1|TRBJ2-7
TGTGCCAGCAGCCCCGGACTAGCGGGGGTATCCTACGAGCAGTACTTC
CASSPGLAGVSYEQYF
>-|-|TRBV2|TRBJ2-1
TGTGCCAGCAGTGAGGGGGTAAATGAGCAGTTCTTC
CASSEGVNEQFF
>-|many|TRBV5-6|TRBJ1-2
TGTGCCAGCAGCCCCCTTAGGCGCGGGGGCTACACCTTC
CASSPLRRGGYTF
>TRBD1|-|TRBV2|TRBJ2-7
TGTGCCAGCAGTGAGGGACAGGGCGGCTACGAGCAGTACTTC
CASSEGQGGYEQYF
>-|-|TRBV7-9|TRBJ1-1
TGTGCCAGCCCTTCCGCGGACACTGAAGCTTTCTTT
CASPSADTEAFF
>-|many|TRBV5-4|TRBJ2-7
TGTGCCAGCAGCTTGGTTAAGAGGGAGCCGAGGTCCTACGAGCAGTACTTC
CASSLVKREPRSYEQYF
>-|-|TRBV7-2|TRBJ2-1
TGTGCCAGCAGCTTAGCTCCATATTTCGAGCAGTTCTTC
CASSLAPYFEQFF
>-|many|TRBV7-8|TRBJ2-3
TGTGCCAGCAGCTTAGGCCGTTTAGATACGCAGTATTTT
CASSLGRLDTQYF
>TRBD1|many|TRBV12-3/TRBV12-4|TRBJ2-7
TGTGCCAGCAGTTTGGGACAGGGTATTAACGAGCAGTACTTC
CASSLGQGINEQYF
>-|many|TRBV7-9|TRBJ2-3
TGTGCCAGCAGCCCAGGGATCCTTAGCACAGATACGCAGTATTTT
CASSPGILSTDTQYF
>TRBD2|many|TRBV4-2|TRBJ2-7
TGTGCCAGCAGCCAAGGTGGGACTAGGACCTACGAGCAGTACTTC
CASSQGGTRTYEQYF
>-|once|TRBV20-1|TRBJ1-5
TGCAGTGCTAGAGATGAGGCGGGACGTCTCCAGCATTTT
CSARDEAGRLQHF
>-|few|TRBV7-8|TRBJ2-7
TGTGCCAGCAGCCACGGGATCAGCGTGCACGAGCAGTACTTC
CASSHGISVHEQYF
>TRBD1|-|TRBV14|TRBJ2-7
TGTGCCAGCAGCCAAGCGAAAAGAGGGACAGGGGTCTCCTACGAGCAGTACTTC
CASSQAKRGTGVSYEQYF
>TRBD1|-|TRBV4-1|TRBJ2-1
TGCGCCAGCAGCCACCAGACAGGGAGCCCATACAATGAGCAGTTCTTC
CASSHQTGSPYNEQFF
>-|-|TRBV20-1|TRBJ2-1
TGCAGTGCTAGGTCCGAAAATGAGCAGTTCTTC
CSARSENEQFF
>TRBD1|-|TRBV11-1|TRBJ1-3
TGTGCCAGCAGCGTCGGACAGGGGGAGGCCTCTGGAAACACAATATATTTT
CASSVGQGEASGNTIYF
>-|-|TRBV10-3|TRBJ1-6
TGTGCCATCAGCCGGACGGGGCCCCTCCACTTT
CAISRTGPLHF
>-|-|TRBV5-6|TRBJ1-2
TGTGCCAGCAGCTTGGATGTCGTTCAGGGAAGAGACTATGGCTACACCTTC
CASSLDVVQGRDYGYTF
>-|-|TRBV20-1|TRBJ1-1
TGCAGTACTACACGGTTGGGGAACACTGAAGCTTTCTTT
CSTTRLGNTEAFF
>-|-|TRBV25-1|TRBJ2-1
TGTGCCAGCAGTGAAGCAGGAAGCTCCTACAATGAGCAGTTCTTC
CASSEAGSSYNEQFF
>-|many|TRBV7-6|TRBJ2-1
TGTGCCAGCAGCTTAGGAGATGGGGATGAGCAGTTCTTC
CASSLGDGDEQFF
>-|-|TRBV14|TRBJ1-4
TGTGCCAGCAGCCAAGATGGGGGTGGGAGGACTGTCGAAAAACTGTTTTTT
CASSQDGGGRTVEKLFF